This TCR beta chain was retrieved from a study of blood T cell repertoires in COVID-19. Overall study: Nucleic acid was either cDNA or gDNA, and it came from T cells, B-cell-depleted T cells, or PBMCs.

CDR1 and CDR2 (germline): SGHNT, YYREEE (reference sequence). The CDR3 runs to 15 residues. Trimming removed 2 bases from V and 7 bases from J; junction bases left unmatched: 11. Study processing details: For nucleated cells, counts were estimated from reference gene primer amplification. Only in-frame clones appear in the TCRdb table, and some are missing; sequencing was by immunoSEQ multiplex PCR. Clonal size and the V and J genes are those of that table, whereas D and trimming came from the DNA. The sample contains hundreds of thousands of clones, around 90% of which appear only once. This clone was observed a few times.

The sequenced sample was peripheral blood. This TCR came from a man between 65 and 79 years old with acute or convalescent COVID-19. This rearrangement joins TRBV5-4 to TRBJ1-1; 7 bases align to TRBD1. Written as DNA, the CDR3 is TGTGCCAGCAGCTTAGACGGACAGGACTCTCGTGAAGCTTTCTTT. Amino acid sequence: CASSLDGQDSREAFF.